This TCR beta chain was captured by sequencing in a study of Ad26.COV2.S vaccination and SARS-CoV-2 variants. Treatment described: some 20 received Ad26.COV2.S at low or high dose, single or two shots; 5 received placebo; per-sample allocation not given. Sampling was done on day 63 after the first vaccine or placebo injection. Boston supplied an adult donor aged 18-55 years. An Ad26 vector that expressed Wuhan-strain SARS-CoV-2 spike constituted the vaccine. Using immunoSEQ multiplex PCR, the repertoire was profiled, and TCRdb retains in-frame clones only, with some absent. The sample includes 440,000 or so clones, roughly 88% of them seen just once. The germline V gene encodes CDR1 MNHEY and CDR2 SVGEGT. The junction had 10 bases not matched to a gene; V was cut back by 5 bases and J by 3 bases. The CDR3 is made up of 16 amino acids. Overall study findings and caveats: Greater spike-specific TCR breadth was seen in vaccine recipients than in placebo recipients.

The count of this clone is one. Its matching antigen is unknown. V gene TRBV6-2 or TRBV6-3 combines with J gene TRBJ2-7, with 10 nucleotides matching TRBD1. This sequence originates from a person aged 18-60 years who received the Ad26.COV2.S COVID-19 vaccine or a placebo. Sequencing used peripheral blood, obtained in a trial of Ad26.COV2.S vaccine versus placebo. The CDR3 DNA is TGTGCCAGCAGTCGGCGACAGGGGGCCAGCAGCTACGAGCAGTACTTC. This encodes CASSRRQGASSYEQYF.